This TCR beta chain stems from a study of cytomegalovirus exposure and HLA in healthy donors. General observations from the study: By a later analysis, the bulk of CMV-associated TCR beta chains appeared HLA-restricted. Sequencing likely generated an artifact that appeared as a cluster of highly shared sequence variants. Later work associated 17,000 or so TCR beta sequences with HLA alleles at 0.05 false discovery rate.

Germline CDR1 MNHEY, CDR2 SVGAGI. CDR3 length equals 15 residues. V was shortened by 0 bases and J by 8 bases, with 13 bases between the two germline ends. The PCR employed 60 Vbeta primers together with 13 Jbeta primers. Source study methods: Roughly 81 million unique TCR beta chains, some 11 million shared, were counted in a later analysis. TCRdb's table, derived via immunoSEQ multiplex PCR, lists solely in-frame clones and lacks some. V and J calls and clone size are those listed in that table; D and trimming were worked out from the DNA. The sample contains approximately 89,000 clones, 62% of which appear only once. Turning to this clone: Its matching antigen is unknown.

The chain uses TRBV6-5 and TRBJ1-4; tentative D call: TRBD1 (5 bases). The sample comprised PBMCs. This clonotype was sampled from a woman aged 30 to 39 in good health and CMV-seropositive. In DNA, the CDR3 is TGTGCCAGCAGTTACTCGAGGCAGGGTGACGAAAAACTGTTTTTT. Amino acid sequence: CASSYSRQGDEKLFF.